What follows are 31 T cell receptor beta chains derived from one specimen sequenced in a study of control samples from healthy donors and cancer patients. TCRdb's copy holds only in-frame clones and misses some; the assay was immunoSEQ multiplex PCR. The sample lists about 120,000 clones; approximately 93% were seen once. The sample comprised blood. These receptors were obtained from a woman under 30 in good health.

This clone was observed at least ten times. The junction and the germline gene differ at one end; a read error may be behind it. The gene calls are TRBV3-1 (or the pseudogene TRBV3-2) and TRBJ2-7; D may correspond to TRBD1 or TRBD2 (5 bases each). Germline lookup yields CDR1 LGHDT and CDR2 YNNKEL (reference sequence). This CDR3 comprises 12 residues. The CDR3 coding sequence is TGTGCCAGCAGCCAAAACTCCGGGACCCTTCTATTC. Translated: CASSQNSGTLLF.

The chain couples TRBV19 to TRBJ1-5; D is possibly TRBD1 (5 bases). Per germline, CDR1 LNHDA and CDR2 SQIVND (reference sequence). V lost 3 bases to trimming and J lost 4 bases, with 16 bases between them. CDR3 length: 16 residues. CDR3 DNA sequence: TGTGCCAGTAGTATCTCGGCAGGGCCCTTAAATCAGCCCCAGCATTTT. Protein: CASSISAGPLNQPQHF.

The chain combines TRBV18 with TRBJ2-7, with D possibly TRBD2 on 5 matching bases. V lost 3 bases and J lost 3, with 12 bases in between. This CDR3 has 14 residues. Germline values: CDR1 KGHSH, CDR2 LQKENI. As DNA, the CDR3 is TGTGCCAGCTCACCTAACGGACTCAACTACGAGCAGTACTTC. Translated, it gives CASSPNGLNYEQYF.

DNA for the CDR3: TGTGCCAGCAGTTACTCGGGGGGGGCCATCTATGGCTACACCTTC. This translates into CASSYSGGAIYGYTF. The V and J genes are TRBV6-5 and TRBJ1-2, with a tentative D call TRBD1 (6 bases). The germline CDR1 and CDR2 sequences are MNHEY and SVGAGI. The CDR3 covers 15 residues. Trimming took off 0 bases at V and 4 bases at J, with 12 bases between the two ends.

The chain uses TRBV18 and TRBJ2-7; D gene ambiguous. Per the germline V gene, CDR1 is KGHSH and CDR2 is LQKENI. This CDR3 is 12 amino acids long. V lost 1 base, J lost 6 bases, and 7 bases lay in between. DNA of the CDR3: TGTGCCAGCTCACCACTGGGTTCCGAGCAGTACTTC. This sequence encodes CASSPLGSEQYF.

The chain joins TRBV6-2 or TRBV6-3 to TRBJ1-5; 7 bases agree with TRBD1. CDR1 MNHEY and CDR2 SVGEGT come from the germline V gene. V lost 4 bases to trimming and J lost 5 bases; unmatched junction nucleotides: 5. This CDR3 spans 14 amino acids. The CDR3 loop reads CASSFDRVHQPQHF. CDR3 nucleotide sequence: TGTGCCAGCAGTTTCGACAGGGTCCATCAGCCCCAGCATTTT.

The chain carries TRBV24-1 and TRBJ1-1, with D hard to call. CDR1 is KGHDR and CDR2 is SFDVKD in the germline V gene. V lost 2 bases to trimming and J lost 6 bases, with 6 bases between them. CDR3 length equals 12 residues. The CDR3 is CATSDWGSEAFF. CDR3 DNA sequence: TGTGCCACCAGTGATTGGGGTTCTGAAGCTTTCTTT.

V and J are TRBV6-1 and TRBJ1-5; D possibly corresponds to TRBD1 (5 bases). V was pared by 0 bases and J by 3 bases, with 9 bases between. The CDR3 sequence is 15 residues long. Germline CDR1 MNHNS, CDR2 SASEGT. CDR3 in DNA: TGTGCCAGCAGTGAAGCTGGGGGGTTCAATCAGCCCCAGCATTTT. It translates to CASSEAGGFNQPQHF.

The chain recombines TRBV7-9 with TRBJ2-7, with 8 bases matching TRBD1. Trimming cost V 0 bases and J 3 bases; bases outside gene matches: 13. Looked up from germline, CDR1 is SEHNR and CDR2 is FQNEAQ (reference sequence). The CDR3 runs 18 residues. CDR3 sequence (DNA): TGTGCCAGCAGCTTAGCCCAGATACAGGGGGAGAGGGTCTACGAGCAGTACTTC. It is translated as CASSLAQIQGERVYEQYF. The full variable domain, completed using reference TRBV7-9 and TRBJ2-7, is DTGVSQNPRHKITKRGQNVTFRCDPISEHNRLYWYRQTLGQGPEFLTYFQNEAQLEKSRLLSDRFSAERPKGSFSTLEIQRTEQGDSAMYLCASSLAQIQGERVYEQYFGPGTRLTVT.

The V gene is TRBV7-9, the J gene TRBJ2-4, with D perhaps assigned TRBD1 or TRBD2 (5 bases each). The V gene's germline CDR1 is SEHNR and CDR2 FQNEAQ (reference sequence). The CDR3 is 16 amino acids. The V gene lost 1 base and the J gene lost 2 bases, with 12 bases spanning the gap. CDR3 sequence (DNA): TGTGCCAGCAGCTTAGGGGGGACGGGGCCCAAAAACATTCAGTACTTC. Protein sequence: CASSLGGTGPKNIQYF.

This clone was detected once. The V call is TRBV7-2, the J call TRBJ2-1; the match to TRBD2 covers 8 bases. CDR1 and CDR2 from the germline V gene are SGHTA and FQGNSA. This CDR3 comprises 16 residues. V lost 5 bases and J lost 7; bases outside the gene matches: 13. CDR3 bases: TGTGCCAGCAGCGTATATAGCGGGACCACGGGAAATGAGCAGTTCTTC. Residues: CASSVYSGTTGNEQFF.

The J gene is TRBJ2-7, the V gene TRBV4-1; D might be TRBD2 (5 bases). The V and J ends lost 0 bases and 5 bases respectively, with 23 bases between them. This CDR3 region has 18 residues. Germline V gene data show CDR1 as MGHRA and CDR2 as YSYEKL. This chain's CDR3 is CASSQDPSTSRKRDEQYF. DNA for the CDR3: TGCGCCAGCAGCCAAGATCCCTCCACTAGTCGCAAAAGGGACGAGCAGTACTTC.

The V and J genes are TRBV5-4 and TRBJ2-5, with D perhaps TRBD1 (6 bases). The V gene's germline CDR1 is SGHNT and CDR2 YYREEE (reference sequence). Trimming stripped 5 bases from V and 1 base from J, with 15 bases between. The CDR3 is 15 amino acids. In DNA, the CDR3 is TGTGCCAGCAGTCGGAAACAGGGAACCCAAGAGACCCAGTACTTC. Its translation: CASSRKQGTQETQYF.

This sequence joins TRBV3-1 (or the pseudogene TRBV3-2) and TRBJ2-7, with D tentatively TRBD1 or TRBD2 (6 bases each). There are 16 residues in the CDR3. The V gene lost 4 bases and the J gene lost 5 bases, with 21 bases spanning the gap. Looked up from germline, CDR1 is LGHDT and CDR2 is YNNKEL (reference sequence). The CDR3 sequence is CASSPTFGGLTHEQYF. Written as DNA, the CDR3 is TGTGCCAGCAGCCCGACTTTCGGGGGCCTTACGCACGAGCAGTACTTC.

The rearrangement joins TRBV6-2 or TRBV6-3 to TRBJ1-5; tentatively, D is TRBD1 (6 bases). Trimming removed 1 base at V and 0 bases at J, with 16 bases between. Germline V gives CDR1 MNHEY, CDR2 SVGEGT. The CDR3 contains 18 residues. CDR3 DNA: TGTGCCAGCAGTTACTTGGTGGTCGGACAGCGTAGCAATCAGCCCCAGCATTTT. Translation gives CASSYLVVGQRSNQPQHF.

The V call is TRBV19, the J call TRBJ2-3; D is uncertain. Looked up from germline, CDR1 is LNHDA and CDR2 is SQIVND (reference sequence). The CDR3 totals 15 residues. Trimming took 7 bases from V and 6 from J, leaving 20 bases between them. The CDR3 region is CASNSRGWASDTQYF. In nucleotides, the CDR3 is TGTGCCAGTAACTCCCGAGGATGGGCGTCCGATACGCAGTATTTT. The whole variable domain, filled in from reference TRBV19 and TRBJ2-3, reads DGGITQSPKYLFRKEGQNVTLSCEQNLNHDAMYWYRQDPGQGLRLIYYSQIVNDFQKGDIAEGYSVSREKKESFPLTVTSAQKNPTAFYLCASNSRGWASDTQYFGPGTRLTVL.

The J gene is TRBJ1-2, the V gene TRBV6-5; the D is unclear. V lost 0 bases, J lost 5 bases, and 10 bases lay in between. The germline V gene encodes CDR1 MNHEY and CDR2 SVGAGI. The CDR3 has 14 residues. CDR3 region: CASSYSRGQYGYTF. CDR3 bases: TGTGCCAGCAGTTACTCGAGAGGGCAATATGGCTACACCTTC.

The V gene is TRBV7-9, the J gene TRBJ2-1; D ambiguous. The CDR3 loop spans 15 amino acids. With 1 base removed from V and 0 bases from J, the gap between germline ends came to 7 bases. Germline values: CDR1 SEHNR, CDR2 FQNEAQ (reference sequence). The CDR3 DNA sequence: TGTGCCAGCAGCTTAGGTGGGGTCTCCTACAATGAGCAGTTCTTC. Encoded protein: CASSLGGVSYNEQFF.

The chain has TRBV19 and TRBJ2-4; TRBD2 agrees at 9 bases. J was trimmed by 3 bases and V by 6 bases; bases with no gene match: 6. CDR1 is LNHDA, CDR2 SQIVND, per germline (reference sequence). This CDR3 comprises 15 residues. The CDR3 spells CASRISGGLKNIQYF. CDR3 DNA: TGTGCCAGTAGGATAAGCGGGGGGCTCAAAAACATTCAGTACTTC.

The chain has TRBV29-1 and TRBJ2-6, with D tentatively TRBD2 (5 bases). Trimming cost V 2 bases and J 4 bases, with 12 bases left between them. This CDR3 region has 15 residues. Germline values: CDR1 SQVTM, CDR2 ANQGSEA. CDR3 bases: TGCAGCGTTGAAACGGGGATTACAGGGGCCAACGTCCTGACTTTC. Its translation is CSVETGITGANVLTF.

With regard to this clone: The sample contains more than one DNA sequence encoding this CDR3. The rearrangement uses TRBV4-3 and TRBJ1-1; D ambiguous. CDR3 length: 13 residues. CDR1 and CDR2 (germline): LGHNA, YSLEER. Trimming took 0 bases from V and 5 from J, leaving 7 bases between them. CDR3 region: CASSQEAETEAFF. CDR3 DNA: TGCGCCAGCAGCCAAGAGGCGGAGACTGAAGCTTTCTTT.

The rearrangement links TRBV3-1 (or the pseudogene TRBV3-2) to TRBJ2-3; 14 nucleotides agree with TRBD2. The CDR3 length is 18 residues. V was pared by 4 bases and J by 1 base, with 7 bases of the junction left unmatched. Germline-derived CDR1 and CDR2 are LGHDT and YNNKEL (reference sequence). Here the CDR3 reads CASSRRLAGGPRTDTQYF. The CDR3 DNA reads TGTGCCAGCAGCCGAAGACTAGCGGGAGGGCCCCGCACAGATACGCAGTATTTT.

Here the CDR3 DNA reads TGTGCCAGCAGTTCAAAAGGGACAGGGGCGTACGAGCAGTACTTC. As protein: CASSSKGTGAYEQYF. The chain carries TRBV27 and TRBJ2-7, with 10 bases fitting TRBD1. CDR1 MNHEY and CDR2 SMNVEV come from the germline V gene (reference sequence). V lost 4 bases, J lost 4 bases, and 7 bases stayed unmatched. CDR3 length equals 15 residues.

The rearrangement links TRBV9 to TRBJ2-7; D call uncertain. Germline-derived CDR1 and CDR2 are SGDLS and YYNGEE. The V end was cut by 0 bases, the J end by 2 bases, with 6 bases between. The CDR3 contains 13 residues. The DNA for the CDR3 is TGTGCCAGCAGCGTAGGGTCAGCCTACGAGCAGTACTTC. It encodes CASSVGSAYEQYF.

The gene calls are TRBV28 and TRBJ2-7; 9 nucleotides align to TRBD1. CDR3 size: 15 residues. Germline V lookup: CDR1 MDHEN, CDR2 SYDVKM. V gave up 4 bases and J gave up 2 bases; unmatched junction bases: 6. CDR3 DNA sequence: TGTGCCAGCAGTTCGGACAGGGGCCAAACCTACGAGCAGTACTTC. Translating it yields CASSSDRGQTYEQYF.

The chain couples TRBV24-1 to TRBJ1-2, with TRBD1 as a possible D gene (6 bases). The length of the CDR3 is 12 residues. Germline V gene lookup returns CDR1 KGHDR and CDR2 SFDVKD. Trimming removed 3 bases at V and 7 bases at J, with 8 bases between. The CDR3, as DNA: TGTGCCACCAGTGATCAGGGGTTTGGCTACACCTTC. This translates into CATSDQGFGYTF.

V and J are TRBV4-2 and TRBJ1-5; TRBD1 might be the D (5 bases). The CDR3 is 16 amino acids. Germline V CDR1 and CDR2: LGHNA, YNFKEQ. Trimming stripped 0 bases from V and 5 bases from J, with 14 bases between. The CDR3 loop is CASSQDPWGGDQPQHF. In DNA form, the CDR3 reads TGTGCCAGCAGCCAAGATCCATGGGGAGGGGATCAGCCCCAGCATTTT.

This sequence joins TRBV18 and TRBJ2-7; 7 nucleotides line up with TRBD2. Germline assignment: CDR1 KGHSH and CDR2 LQKENI. CDR3 size: 18 residues. V trimming: 0 bases; J trimming: 6 bases; junction bases outside the gene matches: 17. In nucleotides, the CDR3 is TGTGCCAGCTCACCACCGTTCGGGGGGTTAGCTTTGTACCCCGAGCAGTACTTC. Its protein product is CASSPPFGGLALYPEQYF.

V gene TRBV7-3 combines with J gene TRBJ1-1; unclear D gene. Germline loops: CDR1 SGHTA, CDR2 FQGTGA. CDR3 length: 13 residues. V dropped 5 bases and J dropped 4 bases, with 11 bases sitting between them. The CDR3 loop reads CASSKAGPTEAFF. The CDR3 DNA reads as TGTGCCAGCAGCAAAGCTGGGCCCACTGAAGCTTTCTTT.

CDR3 nucleotide sequence: TGTGCCAGCAGCCCCCCGGGACGGACGGTCTATGGCTACACCTTC. Its protein is CASSPPGRTVYGYTF. This chain uses TRBV28 with TRBJ1-2, with D possibly being TRBD1 (5 bases). In germline, CDR1 is MDHEN, CDR2 SYDVKM. The CDR3 is made up of 15 amino acids. The V gene lost 6 bases and the J gene lost 4 bases, with 18 bases spanning the gap.

This chain connects TRBV24-1 to TRBJ1-1; D might be TRBD1 (5 bases). In germline, CDR1 is KGHDR, CDR2 SFDVKD. The CDR3 has 16 amino acids. Trimming left V 7 bases short and J 2 bases short, with 19 bases between. This CDR3 reads CATRGPKKGYNTEAFF. The CDR3 DNA is TGTGCCACCAGGGGGCCAAAAAAAGGGTATAACACTGAAGCTTTCTTT.